This T cell receptor beta chain derives from a study of blood T cell repertoires in COVID-19. Looking at the study overall: Acute and convalescent COVID-19 samples came from the United States, Italy and Spain. T cells, B-cell-depleted T cells, or PBMCs provided the cDNA or gDNA that served as material.

Generated by immunoSEQ multiplex PCR, the TCRdb table keeps only in-frame clones and is missing some. The table has approximately 210,000 clones, 76% seen once. Participant-reported clinical history was the basis for cohort assignment. Sequencing was performed on PBMCs or T cells enriched from blood (not recorded which). The receptor was derived from a woman aged 50 to 65 with acute COVID-19.

The CDR3 sequence is CSASSLYFQETQYF. CDR3 DNA: TGCAGTGCTAGTTCACTCTACTTCCAAGAGACCCAGTACTTC. The chain carries TRBV20-1 and TRBJ2-5; D is undetermined. Germline CDR1 is DFQATT and CDR2 is SNEGSKA (reference sequence). The CDR3 is 14 amino acids. Trimming took 3 bases from V and 1 from J, leaving 12 bases between them.